The 11 T cell receptor beta chains below come from one sample, sequenced in a study of blood T cells in healthy people across ages. The second PCR ran about 6 to 11 cycles with a sample-barcoded 5' primer and J-beta primers. Via MiXCR, TCRdb re-called the 5' RACE reads, giving one row per CDR3 protein. The sample yields 700,000 or so distinct CDR3 sequences, around a fifth seen once. Sequenced input: blood. Receptors were obtained from a man aged 70-80 years in good health.

J is TRBJ2-6 and V is TRBV20-1; D may match TRBD1 or TRBD2 (5 bases each). Trimming removed 3 bases from V and 6 bases from J, with 27 bases in between. Germline CDR1 is DFQATT and CDR2 is SNEGSKA (reference sequence). The CDR3 extends over 19 amino acids. This CDR3 is CSARIDSPDILRVANVLTF. CDR3 coding DNA: TGCAGTGCTAGGATAGACTCTCCGGACATACTGAGGGTGGCCAACGTCCTGACTTTC.

On this clonotype: Its ends do not fully match the called genes, so a read error is possible. The V and J genes are TRBV12-3 or TRBV12-4 and TRBJ1-1; D call uncertain. The CDR3 runs 14 residues. The CDR3 nucleotides read TGTGCCAGCAGTTTCGGAATCATGAACGCTGAAGCTTTCTTT. This translates into CASSFGIMNAEAFF.

In DNA, the CDR3 is TGCAGTGCTAGCCGGGACAGGGAGCCCAATGAGCAGTTCTTC. Translating gives CSASRDREPNEQFF. The J gene is TRBJ2-1, the V gene TRBV20-1, with TRBD1 matching 9 bases. This CDR3 is 14 amino acids long. V shed 3 bases, J shed 6 bases, and the junction held 6 bases outside the gene matches. The germline V gene encodes CDR1 DFQATT and CDR2 SNEGSKA (reference sequence).

This clonotype was seen a few times. The conserved final phenylalanine or tryptophan is absent from the CDR3, which likely points to a read error. The chain joins TRBV7-9 to TRBJ2-1; D gene unclear. The J call is doubtful: the DNA matches TRBJ2-5 better. Looked up from germline, CDR1 is SEHNR and CDR2 is FQNEAQ (reference sequence). CDR3 length: 12 residues. CDR3 in amino acids: CASSLAIETQYL. The CDR3 nucleotides are TGTGCCAGCAGCTTAGCTATTGAGACCCAGTACCTC.

V is TRBV24-1 and J is TRBJ2-1; D gene uncertain. V shed 6 bases and J shed 10 bases, with 9 bases lying between them. Per germline, CDR1 KGHDR and CDR2 SFDVKD. This CDR3 spans 11 amino acids. CDR3 in amino acids: CATSHRNEQFF. DNA of the CDR3: TGTGCCACCAGTCATCGAAACGAGCAGTTCTTC.

The rearrangement links TRBV7-9 to TRBJ2-1; the match to TRBD2 covers 8 bases. Trimming removed 6 bases from V and 9 bases from J; junction bases left unmatched: 10. From germline, CDR1 is SEHNR and CDR2 FQNEAQ (reference sequence). The CDR3 is 14 residues long. DNA for the CDR3: TGTGCCAGCAGTTTCCGGGGGGGGCAGACTGAGCAGTTCTTC. Translated, it gives CASSFRGGQTEQFF.

Many counts were recorded for this clonotype. The J gene is TRBJ1-2, the V gene TRBV12-3 or TRBV12-4, with D possibly TRBD1 on 5 matching bases. CDR3 size: 11 residues. V was pared by 6 bases and J by 3 bases, with 5 bases between. Written as DNA, the CDR3 is TGTGCCAGCAGCAGGGACTATGGCTACACCTTC. Residues: CASSRDYGYTF.

The sample holds a few counts of this clonotype. The rearrangement uses TRBV12-3 or TRBV12-4 and TRBJ2-7; D is perhaps TRBD1 (6 bases). Near its end, the DNA agrees better with TRBJ2-1, so the J call may be wrong. The CDR3 has 13 amino acids. CDR3 nucleotide sequence: TGTGCCAGCAGTTTGGACAGCCTGACTGAGCAGTTCTTC. This sequence encodes CASSLDSLTEQFF.

This clonotype was picked up a small number of times. This rearrangement joins TRBV21-1 to TRBJ1-5; the table's D call of TRBD1 was not tested on the DNA. TRBV21-1 is a pseudogene locus. CDR3 length: 16 amino acids. The CDR3 nucleotides read TGTGCCAGCAACAATCCGACAGGGAGAGGGAATCAGCCCCAGCATTTT. Amino acid sequence: CASNNPTGRGNQPQHF.

The chain joins TRBV3-1 to TRBJ1-2; D ambiguous. Germline V gene sequence: CDR1 LGHDT, CDR2 YNNKEL (reference sequence). V shed 6 bases and J shed 1 base, with 9 bases lying between them. This CDR3 contains 13 residues. Here the CDR3 reads CASRPGNNYGYTF. The CDR3 DNA follows: TGTGCCAGCAGGCCGGGAAATAACTATGGCTACACCTTC.

The rearrangement links TRBV20-1 to TRBJ1-1; D might be TRBD1 (6 bases). CDR1 is DFQATT, CDR2 SNEGSKA, per germline (reference sequence). The CDR3 is 12 residues long. Trimming left V 4 bases short and J 6 bases short, with 12 bases between. The DNA of the CDR3 is TGCAGTGCTAATACAGGGTCCCCTGAAGCTTTCTTT. Encoded protein: CSANTGSPEAFF.